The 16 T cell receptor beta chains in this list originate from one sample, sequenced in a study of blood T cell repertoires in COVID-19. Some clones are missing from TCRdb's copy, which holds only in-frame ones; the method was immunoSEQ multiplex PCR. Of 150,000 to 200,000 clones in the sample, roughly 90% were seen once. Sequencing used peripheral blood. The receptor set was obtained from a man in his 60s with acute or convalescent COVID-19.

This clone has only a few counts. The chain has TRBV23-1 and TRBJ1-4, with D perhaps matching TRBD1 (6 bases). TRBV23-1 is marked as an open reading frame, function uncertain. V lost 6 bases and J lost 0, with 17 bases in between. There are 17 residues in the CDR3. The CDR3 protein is CASSPNRDTATNEKLFF. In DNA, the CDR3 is TGCGCCAGCAGCCCAAATAGGGACACTGCAACTAATGAAAAACTGTTTTTT.

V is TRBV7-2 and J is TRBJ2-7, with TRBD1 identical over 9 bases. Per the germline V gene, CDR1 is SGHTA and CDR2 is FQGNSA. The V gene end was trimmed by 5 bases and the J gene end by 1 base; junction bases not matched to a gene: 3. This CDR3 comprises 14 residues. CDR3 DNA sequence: TGTGCCAGCAGCAAGGACAGGGGATCCTACGAGCAGTACTTC. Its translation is CASSKDRGSYEQYF.

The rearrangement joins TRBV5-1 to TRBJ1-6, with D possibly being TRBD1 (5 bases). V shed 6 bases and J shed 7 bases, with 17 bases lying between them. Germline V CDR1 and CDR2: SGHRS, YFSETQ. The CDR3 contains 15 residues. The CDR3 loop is CASTRAGPLNSPLHF. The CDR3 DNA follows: TGCGCCAGCACCCGGGCGGGACCGCTAAATTCACCCCTCCACTTT.

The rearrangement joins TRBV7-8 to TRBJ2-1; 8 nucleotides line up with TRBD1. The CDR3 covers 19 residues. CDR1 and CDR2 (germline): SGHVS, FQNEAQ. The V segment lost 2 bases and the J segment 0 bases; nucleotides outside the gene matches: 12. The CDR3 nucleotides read TGTGCCAGCAGCTTACGGGGGACAGGCGCGATCAGCTCCTACAATGAGCAGTTCTTC. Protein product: CASSLRGTGAISSYNEQFF.

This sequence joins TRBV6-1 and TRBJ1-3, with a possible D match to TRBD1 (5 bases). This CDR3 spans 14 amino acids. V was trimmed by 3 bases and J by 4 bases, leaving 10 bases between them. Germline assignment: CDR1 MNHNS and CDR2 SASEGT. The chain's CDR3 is CASSEFPGGNTIYF. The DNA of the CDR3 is TGTGCCAGCAGTGAGTTTCCAGGGGGAAACACCATATATTTT.

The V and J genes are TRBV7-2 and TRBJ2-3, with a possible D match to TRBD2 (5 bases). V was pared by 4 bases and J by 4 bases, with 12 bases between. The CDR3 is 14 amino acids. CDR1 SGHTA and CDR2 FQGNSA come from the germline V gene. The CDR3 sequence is CASSSGFLADTQYF. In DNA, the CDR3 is TGTGCCAGCAGCTCGGGATTCTTAGCAGATACGCAGTATTTT.

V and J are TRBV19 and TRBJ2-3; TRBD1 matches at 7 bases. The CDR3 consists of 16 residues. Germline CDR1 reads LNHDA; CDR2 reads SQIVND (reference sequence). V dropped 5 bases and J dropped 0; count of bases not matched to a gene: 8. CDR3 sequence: CASSAYRGRSTDTQYF. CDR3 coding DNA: TGTGCCAGTAGTGCCTACAGGGGACGTAGCACAGATACGCAGTATTTT.

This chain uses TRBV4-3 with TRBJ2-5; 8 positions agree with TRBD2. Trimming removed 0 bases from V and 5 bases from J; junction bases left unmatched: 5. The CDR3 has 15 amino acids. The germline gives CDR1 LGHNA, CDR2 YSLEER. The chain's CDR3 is CASSQDGTRTETQYF. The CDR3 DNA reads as TGCGCCAGCAGCCAAGATGGGACTAGGACGGAGACCCAGTACTTC.

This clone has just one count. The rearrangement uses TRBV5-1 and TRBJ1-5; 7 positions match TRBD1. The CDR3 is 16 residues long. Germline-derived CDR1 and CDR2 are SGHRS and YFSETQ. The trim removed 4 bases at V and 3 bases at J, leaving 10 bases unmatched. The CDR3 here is CASSPQGVGDNQPQHF. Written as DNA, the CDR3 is TGCGCCAGCAGCCCCCAGGGGGTTGGCGACAATCAGCCCCAGCATTTT.

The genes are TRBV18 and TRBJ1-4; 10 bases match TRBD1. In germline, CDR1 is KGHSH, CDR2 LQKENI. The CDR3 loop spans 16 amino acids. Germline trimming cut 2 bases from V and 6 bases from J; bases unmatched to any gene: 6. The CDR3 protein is CASSPSYGTGDEKLFF. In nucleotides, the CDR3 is TGTGCCAGCTCACCATCCTATGGGACAGGGGATGAAAAACTGTTTTTT.

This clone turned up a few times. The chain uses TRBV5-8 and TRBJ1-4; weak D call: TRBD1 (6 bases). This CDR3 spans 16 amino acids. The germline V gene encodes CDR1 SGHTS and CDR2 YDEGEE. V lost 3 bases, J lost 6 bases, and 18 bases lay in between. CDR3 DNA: TGTGCCAGCAGCTCAGTTTCAGGGGCGCTATATGAAAAACTGTTTTTT. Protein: CASSSVSGALYEKLFF.

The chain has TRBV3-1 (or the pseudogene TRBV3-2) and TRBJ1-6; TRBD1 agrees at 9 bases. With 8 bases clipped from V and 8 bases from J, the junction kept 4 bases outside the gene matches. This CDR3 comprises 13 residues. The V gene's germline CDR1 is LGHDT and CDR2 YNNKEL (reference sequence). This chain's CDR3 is CASAGQGDSPLHF. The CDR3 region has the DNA TGTGCCAGCGCGGGACAGGGAGATTCACCCCTCCACTTT.

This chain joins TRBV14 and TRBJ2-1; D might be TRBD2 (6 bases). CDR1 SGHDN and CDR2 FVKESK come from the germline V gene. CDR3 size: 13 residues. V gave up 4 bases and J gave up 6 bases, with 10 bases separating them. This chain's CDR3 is CASSPGVGNEQFF. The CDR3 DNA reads TGTGCCAGCAGCCCGGGGGTGGGCAATGAGCAGTTCTTC.

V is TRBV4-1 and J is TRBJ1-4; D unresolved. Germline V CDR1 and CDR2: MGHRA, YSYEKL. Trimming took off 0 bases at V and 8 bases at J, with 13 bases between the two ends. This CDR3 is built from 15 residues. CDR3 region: CASSQDRHGSEKLFF. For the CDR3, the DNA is TGCGCCAGCAGCCAAGACAGGCATGGGAGCGAAAAACTGTTTTTT.

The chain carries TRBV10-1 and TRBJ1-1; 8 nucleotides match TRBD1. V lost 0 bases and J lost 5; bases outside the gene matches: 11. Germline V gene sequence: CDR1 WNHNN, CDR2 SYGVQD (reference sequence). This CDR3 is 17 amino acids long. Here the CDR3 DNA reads TGCGCCAGCAGTGAGTCCAACCTCCGGGACAGGACTACTGAAGCTTTCTTT. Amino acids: CASSESNLRDRTTEAFF.

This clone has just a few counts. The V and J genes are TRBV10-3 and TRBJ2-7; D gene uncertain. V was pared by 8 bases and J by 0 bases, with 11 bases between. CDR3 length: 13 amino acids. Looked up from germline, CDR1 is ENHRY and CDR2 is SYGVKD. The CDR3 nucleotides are TGTGCCATCGGCGTTTCGGGCTCCTACGAGCAGTACTTC. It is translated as CAIGVSGSYEQYF.